The TCR beta chain under discussion was sequenced for a study of cytomegalovirus exposure and HLA in healthy donors. PCR primers comprised 60 Vbeta and 13 Jbeta primers. Only in-frame clones appear in the TCRdb table, and some are missing; sequencing was by immunoSEQ multiplex PCR. The sample consists of over 150,000 clones, 75% to 85% of them appearing once. The V gene end was trimmed by 2 bases and the J gene end by 3 bases; junction bases not matched to a gene: 6. CDR1 MNHNS and CDR2 SASEGT come from the germline V gene. The CDR3 totals 16 residues. Study-level points and caveats: An observed cluster of highly shared sequence variants was recorded as a likely sequencing artifact. TCR beta sequences reportedly predicted most subjects' HLA-A and HLA-B alleles accurately.

This clone was picked up a small number of times. What it binds is unknown. The sequence was collected from a woman between 45 and 65 years old in good health and CMV-seropositive. V gene TRBV6-1 combines with J gene TRBJ1-5; 8 positions agree with TRBD1. Sequencing was carried out using PBMCs. DNA for the CDR3: TGTGCCAGCAGTGAACAGGGGGCTCTCCTCAATCAGCCCCAGCATTTT. This gives the protein CASSEQGALLNQPQHF.